Each of the 28 T cell receptor beta chains below was sequenced from the same sample in a study of technical replicates of blood from a handful of donors. The repertoire was sequenced with immunoSEQ multiplex PCR; TCRdb's copy has only in-frame clones and lacks some. The sample holds around 76,000 clones, roughly 96% seen once. The material sequenced was T cells isolated from PBMCs. The receptors originated from a human donor in good health.

This clone was recorded only once. The genes are TRBV2 and TRBJ2-7; TRBD2 is a possible D gene (7 bases). This CDR3 contains 14 residues. CDR1 SNHLY and CDR2 FYNNEI come from the germline V gene. The V end lost 8 bases, the J end lost 6 bases, and 20 bases lay between the germline ends. The CDR3 loop is CASGGRGGGSEQYF. The CDR3 DNA sequence: TGTGCCAGCGGGGGTCGGGGAGGGGGTAGCGAGCAGTACTTC.

The chain carries TRBV5-6 and TRBJ1-4; D is unclear. The germline V gene encodes CDR1 SGHDT and CDR2 YYEEEE. Trimming pared 0 bases from V and 8 bases from J, leaving 11 bases between. The CDR3 is made up of 14 amino acids. The CDR3 protein is CASSLGQAGEKLFF. The CDR3 DNA follows: TGTGCCAGCAGCTTGGGTCAGGCCGGCGAAAAACTGTTTTTT.

This chain links TRBV9 with TRBJ2-7, with D perhaps TRBD1 (6 bases). Per germline, CDR1 SGDLS and CDR2 YYNGEE. CDR3 size: 14 residues. V lost 3 bases and J 2 bases, leaving 12 bases between the germline ends. The CDR3 region has the DNA TGTGCCAGCAGCGGGGGCTGGGGGCCCTACGAGCAGTACTTC. As protein: CASSGGWGPYEQYF.

The chain couples TRBV30 to TRBJ1-2; D call uncertain. Germline lookup yields CDR1 GTSNPN and CDR2 SVGIG (reference sequence). This CDR3 contains 11 residues. The V end was cut by 4 bases, the J end by 0 bases, with 3 bases between. Here the CDR3 DNA reads TGTGCCTGGACAGCTAACTATGGCTACACCTTC. Protein product: CAWTANYGYTF.

The V and J genes are TRBV6-1 and TRBJ2-5; the match to TRBD1 covers 8 bases. V was clipped by 4 bases and J by 5 bases; unmatched bases: 6. Germline V gene lookup returns CDR1 MNHNS and CDR2 SASEGT. CDR3 size: 14 residues. CDR3 sequence: CASSGQGAGETQYF. The CDR3, as DNA: TGTGCCAGCAGTGGGCAGGGGGCGGGGGAGACCCAGTACTTC.

The CDR3 protein is CASSAQLTGTLYGYTF. The CDR3 DNA reads TGTGCCAGCAGCGCCCAACTTACCGGGACACTCTATGGCTACACCTTC. This chain links TRBV9 with TRBJ1-2; tentative D call: TRBD1 (6 bases). Trimming left V 3 bases short and J 4 bases short, with 19 bases between. The CDR3 is made up of 16 amino acids. Germline CDR1 SGDLS, CDR2 YYNGEE.

V usage is TRBV2 and J usage is TRBJ2-2; D remains unclear. Per germline, CDR1 SNHLY and CDR2 FYNNEI. The CDR3 length is 15 residues. V shed 4 bases and J shed 1 base, with 10 bases lying between them. As DNA, the CDR3 is TGTGCCAGCAGTGGGCGGCAGCAGAACACCGGGGAGCTGTTTTTT. Its translation: CASSGRQQNTGELFF.

The chain links TRBV2 to TRBJ1-3, with D perhaps matching TRBD1 (6 bases). V lost 5 bases and J lost 2, with 10 bases in between. Germline V gene lookup returns CDR1 SNHLY and CDR2 FYNNEI. CDR3 length: 14 residues. The CDR3 region has the DNA TGTGCCAGCAGTAAACAGGGCACTGGAAACACCATATATTTT. It specifies CASSKQGTGNTIYF. The full variable domain, rest sourced from reference TRBV2 and TRBJ1-3, is EPEVTQTPSHQVTQMGQEVILRCVPISNHLYFYWYRQILGQKVEFLVSFYNNEISEKSEIFDDQFSVERPDGSNFTLKIRSTKLEDSAMYFCASSKQGTGNTIYFGEGSWLTVV.

The chain has TRBV7-9 and TRBJ2-1; 7 bases map to TRBD2. The germline V gene encodes CDR1 SEHNR and CDR2 FQNEAQ (reference sequence). V dropped 7 bases and J dropped 3; count of bases not matched to a gene: 6. The CDR3 runs to 14 residues. The CDR3 spells CASIDKRGYNEQFF. The CDR3 DNA reads TGTGCCAGCATTGATAAGCGGGGCTACAATGAGCAGTTCTTC.

J is TRBJ2-1 and V is TRBV2; a weak D match, TRBD2 (6 bases). Trimming stripped 5 bases from V and 5 bases from J, with 16 bases between. The germline gives CDR1 SNHLY, CDR2 FYNNEI. The CDR3 sequence is 15 residues long. The CDR3: CASSTLANQNNEQFF. The CDR3, as DNA: TGTGCCAGCAGTACTCTAGCGAACCAGAACAATGAGCAGTTCTTC.

The chain employs TRBV27 and TRBJ1-5; 9 bases align to TRBD1. Germline CDR1 MNHEY, CDR2 SMNVEV (reference sequence). The CDR3 runs to 16 residues. V trimming: 6 bases; J trimming: 5 bases; junction bases outside the gene matches: 11. CDR3 residues: CASSPRGQGYYQPQHF. CDR3 DNA sequence: TGTGCCAGCAGCCCCAGGGGACAGGGATACTATCAGCCCCAGCATTTT.

The genes are TRBV10-2 and TRBJ1-4, with a tentative D call TRBD1 (6 bases). CDR1 is WSHSY and CDR2 is SAAADI in the germline V gene. Trimming pared 6 bases from V and 6 bases from J, leaving 17 bases between. There are 15 residues in the CDR3. This chain's CDR3 is CASRDLTGWDEKLFF. DNA for the CDR3: TGCGCCAGCAGGGACTTAACAGGGTGGGATGAAAAACTGTTTTTT.

The chain's CDR3 is CASFLGQAPGELFF. CDR3 sequence (DNA): TGTGCCAGCTTTCTGGGACAGGCCCCCGGGGAGCTGTTTTTT. The chain recombines TRBV2 with TRBJ2-2; 8 bases map to TRBD1. CDR3 length equals 14 residues. CDR1 is SNHLY, CDR2 FYNNEI, per germline. V shed 8 bases and J 6 bases; nucleotides not matched to a gene: 8.

The chain links TRBV5-4 to TRBJ2-3, with 9 bases aligning to TRBD2. After removal of 7 bases from V and 0 bases from J, the junction contained 6 bases not matched to a gene. Germline lookup yields CDR1 SGHNT and CDR2 YYREEE (reference sequence). The length of the CDR3 is 15 residues. This CDR3 is CASRPSGASTDTQYF. In nucleotides, the CDR3 is TGTGCCAGCCGTCCTAGCGGGGCTAGCACAGATACGCAGTATTTT.

This sequence joins TRBV29-1 and TRBJ2-7; 7 nucleotides match TRBD1. In germline, CDR1 is SQVTM, CDR2 ANQGSEA. The V segment lost 2 bases and the J segment 1 base; nucleotides outside the gene matches: 17. The CDR3 loop spans 18 amino acids. The CDR3 loop reads CSVELDTGDPRYSYEQYF. CDR3 sequence (DNA): TGCAGCGTTGAACTCGATACAGGGGACCCACGGTATTCCTACGAGCAGTACTTC.

The chain joins TRBV6-1 to TRBJ2-7, with 8 bases lining up with TRBD1. CDR1 and CDR2 (germline): MNHNS, SASEGT. The length of the CDR3 is 15 residues. Trimming took 6 bases from V and 1 from J; bases not matched to a gene: 8. In nucleotides, the CDR3 is TGTGCCAGCAGCGTACCGGACAGGGAATCCTACGAGCAGTACTTC. It codes for CASSVPDRESYEQYF.

This sequence joins TRBV11-3 and TRBJ2-3; 8 bases agree with TRBD2. Per germline, CDR1 SGHNT and CDR2 YENEEA. The CDR3 covers 16 residues. The J segment lost 2 bases and the V segment lost 4 bases, leaving 8 bases of the junction unmatched. The CDR3, as DNA: TGTGCCAGCAGCTCAGACGGGGGGGCCATCACAGATACGCAGTATTTT. This translates into CASSSDGGAITDTQYF.

The rearrangement links TRBV14 to TRBJ2-3; 7 bases map to TRBD2. The junction had 5 bases not matched to a gene; V was cut back by 0 bases and J by 2 bases. In germline, CDR1 is SGHDN, CDR2 FVKESK. The CDR3 loop spans 16 amino acids. The CDR3 reads CASSQDQRGVTDTQYF. CDR3 nucleotide sequence: TGTGCCAGCAGCCAAGACCAGCGGGGAGTCACAGATACGCAGTATTTT.

In its sample, this clone was seen once. The rearrangement links TRBV6-5 to TRBJ2-5; D remains unclear. Germline CDR1 reads MNHEY; CDR2 reads SVGAGI. This CDR3 is built from 14 residues. The V gene lost 5 bases and the J gene lost 1 base, with 11 bases spanning the gap. CDR3 DNA sequence: TGTGCCAGCAGTCCTGGCGGCATCCAAGAGACCCAGTACTTC. This sequence encodes CASSPGGIQETQYF.

The J gene is TRBJ1-1, the V gene TRBV2; a possible D gene is TRBD1 (5 bases). CDR3 length equals 13 residues. Germline V lookup: CDR1 SNHLY, CDR2 FYNNEI. The V end lost 6 bases, the J end lost 11 bases, and 19 bases lay between the germline ends. The DNA of the CDR3 is TGTGCCAGCAGCCGCGGAGGGACGTCGGAGGCTTTCTTT. Its protein product is CASSRGGTSEAFF.

This clone is a singleton in its sample. The chain employs TRBV9 and TRBJ2-1; 7 bases map to TRBD2. This CDR3 comprises 13 residues. The trim removed 1 base at V and 5 bases at J, leaving 0 bases unmatched. In germline, CDR1 is SGDLS, CDR2 YYNGEE. The DNA of the CDR3 is TGTGCCAGCAGCGTAAGCGGGAACAATGAGCAGTTCTTC. Its protein product is CASSVSGNNEQFF.

The CDR3 DNA is TGCGCCAGCAGCCATCCCGGAGGACAGAACTATGGCTACACCTTC. This translates into CASSHPGGQNYGYTF. The gene calls are TRBV4-1 and TRBJ1-2; weak D call: TRBD1 (6 bases). The CDR3 sequence is 15 residues long. V was shortened by 3 bases and J by 2 bases, with 13 bases between the two germline ends. Germline V gene data show CDR1 as MGHRA and CDR2 as YSYEKL.

The genes are TRBV6-5 and TRBJ2-5; a weak D match, TRBD1 (5 bases). CDR1 and CDR2 (germline): MNHEY, SVGAGI. The CDR3 is made up of 15 amino acids. The germline V and J ends were trimmed by 0 bases and 4 bases, with 12 bases remaining between them. The CDR3 region has the DNA TGTGCCAGCAGTTACTCGTTTCAGGGCCGAGAGACCCAGTACTTC. Translated: CASSYSFQGRETQYF.

This clone occurred once. One end of the junction is discordant with germline, which a read error may explain. CDR3 bases: TGCAGCGTCGAAGGGTTGAGGTACGAGCAGTACTTC. This sequence encodes CSVEGLRYEQYF. The V call is TRBV29-1, the J call TRBJ2-7; D not certain. The CDR3 loop spans 12 amino acids. The V gene's germline CDR1 is SQVTM and CDR2 ANQGSEA.

CDR3 loop: CASSDSSYNEQFF. Written as DNA, the CDR3 is TGTGCCAGCAGTGATAGCTCCTACAATGAGCAGTTCTTC. V and J are TRBV6-1 and TRBJ2-1; no definite D call. The germline gives CDR1 MNHNS, CDR2 SASEGT. There are 13 residues in the CDR3. The germline V and J ends were trimmed by 3 bases and 0 bases, with 3 bases remaining between them.

The chain links TRBV9 to TRBJ2-7; TRBD1 matches at 7 bases. CDR1 is SGDLS and CDR2 is YYNGEE in the germline V gene. The trim removed 4 bases at V and 4 bases at J, leaving 11 bases unmatched. CDR3 length: 15 residues. Here the CDR3 DNA reads TGTGCCAGCAGCCCGCAAGGGGACAGCAAATACGAGCAGTACTTC. Its translation is CASSPQGDSKYEQYF. The full variable domain, rest sourced from reference TRBV9 and TRBJ2-7, is DSGVTQTPKHLITATGQRVTLRCSPRSGDLSVYWYQQSLDQGLQFLIQYYNGEERAKGNILERFSAQQFPDLHSELNLSSLELGDSALYFCASSPQGDSKYEQYFGPGTRLTVT.

V usage is TRBV18 and J usage is TRBJ2-7; tentatively, D is TRBD1 (6 bases). Trimming stripped 4 bases from V and 1 base from J, with 20 bases between. The germline V gene encodes CDR1 KGHSH and CDR2 LQKENI. This CDR3 is 17 amino acids long. The CDR3 bases are TGTGCCAGCTCACGTTGGACAGATTCCCATAGATCCTACGAGCAGTACTTC. Protein product: CASSRWTDSHRSYEQYF.

The V call is TRBV9, the J call TRBJ2-1; D is possibly TRBD2 (5 bases). The V end was cut by 2 bases, the J end by 2 bases, with 11 bases between. Germline assignment: CDR1 SGDLS and CDR2 YYNGEE. CDR3 length equals 15 residues. The CDR3 nucleotides read TGTGCCAGCAGCGTTGATACGGGGACCTACAATGAGCAGTTCTTC. Encoded protein: CASSVDTGTYNEQFF.